The 15 T cell receptor beta chains below all came from one sample that was sequenced in a study of blood T cells in healthy people across ages (dated by TCRdb to between 2014 and 2017). Library preparation employed 5' RACE. The instrument was an Illumina HiSeq 2500. A second PCR of roughly 7 to 12 cycles was run with a J-beta primer mix and a sample-barcoded 5' primer. Using fastp at Q25 and MiXCR, TCRdb reprocessed the public reads and kept productive beta chains. CDR3 protein sequences are deduplicated, and each keeps its most common genes and DNA. Within this sample are 1.4 million or so distinct CDR3 sequences, with approximately 39% of them counted one time only. The ten most abundant clones make up 4% of the sample. The sample was blood. These receptors originate from a young woman in good health.

The V and J genes are TRBV4-3 and TRBJ1-1; tentative D call: TRBD1 (6 bases). Germline assignment: CDR1 LGHNA and CDR2 YSLEER. The CDR3 is made up of 14 amino acids. Deletions cut 4 bases from V and 7 bases from J, with 16 bases between. As DNA, the CDR3 is TGCGCCAGCAGCCGGAACAGGGAGTGGGGTGAAGCTTTCTTT. Translated: CASSRNREWGEAFF.

The chain employs TRBV6-1 and TRBJ2-3, with 12 bases lining up with TRBD2. This CDR3 is built from 17 residues. The germline CDR1 and CDR2 sequences are MNHNS and SASEGT. The V segment lost 4 bases and the J segment 0 bases; nucleotides outside the gene matches: 5. The CDR3 is CASSAWTSGTSTDTQYF. CDR3 coding DNA: TGTGCCAGCAGTGCCTGGACTAGCGGGACTAGCACAGATACGCAGTATTTT.

This clonotype was detected a few times. The gene calls are TRBV27 and TRBJ2-5; the D is unclear. Per germline, CDR1 MNHEY and CDR2 SMNVEV (reference sequence). V was shortened by 4 bases and J by 3 bases, with 9 bases between the two germline ends. The CDR3 sequence is 13 residues long. CDR3 bases: TGTGCCAGCAGTTCCCTTCCTAAAGAGACCCAGTACTTC. This codes for CASSSLPKETQYF.

This rearrangement joins TRBV4-1 to TRBJ1-3; D possibly corresponds to TRBD1 (5 bases). V lost 3 bases and J 0 bases, leaving 12 bases between the germline ends. This CDR3 is built from 16 residues. CDR1 is MGHRA and CDR2 is YSYEKL in the germline V gene. The chain's CDR3 is CASSHPGGSSGNTIYF. DNA of the CDR3: TGCGCCAGCAGCCATCCCGGGGGGTCCTCTGGAAACACCATATATTTT.

CDR3 nucleotide sequence: TGTGCCAGCAGCGTAAGGACCCTAACGGGCTATGAGCAGTTCTTC. It specifies CASSVRTLTGYEQFF. This chain joins TRBV5-5 and TRBJ2-1; unclear D gene. The CDR3 is made up of 15 amino acids. Trimming left V 4 bases short and J 8 bases short, with 19 bases between. Germline values: CDR1 SGHKS, CDR2 YYEKEE (reference sequence).

The genes are TRBV29-1 and TRBJ1-3; D is uncertain. CDR1 is SQVTM and CDR2 is ANQGSEA in the germline V gene. V was trimmed by 6 bases and J by 2 bases, leaving 5 bases between them. The CDR3 loop spans 11 amino acids. CDR3 in DNA: TGCAGCGTCCCGGCTGGAAACACCATATATTTT. This sequence encodes CSVPAGNTIYF.

This clonotype has ten or more counts. The genes are TRBV20-1 and TRBJ2-3, with D perhaps matching TRBD2 (6 bases). The CDR3 runs 16 residues. Germline CDR1 DFQATT, CDR2 SNEGSKA (reference sequence). V dropped 6 bases and J dropped 1 base, with 20 bases sitting between them. As DNA, the CDR3 is TGCAGTGCGCGAGGCGTAGCGGTAGGCGGCACAGATACGCAGTATTTT. It yields the protein CSARGVAVGGTDTQYF.

This clonotype appeared a few times. The chain's CDR3 is CASSQETSGGSTEQYF. The CDR3 nucleotides read TGTGCCAGCAGCCAGGAAACTAGCGGGGGTTCTACCGAGCAGTACTTC. The V and J genes are TRBV4-2 and TRBJ2-4, with 11 nucleotides matching TRBD2. The J call is doubtful: the DNA matches TRBJ2-7 better. The CDR3 is made up of 16 amino acids. The V gene's germline CDR1 is LGHNA and CDR2 YNFKEQ.

This clonotype has only a few counts. The J gene is TRBJ2-5, the V gene TRBV7-9; TRBD2 is a possible D gene (7 bases). Germline CDR1 SEHNR, CDR2 FQNEAQ (reference sequence). This CDR3 contains 12 residues. Trimming removed 6 bases from V and 7 bases from J, with 12 bases in between. CDR3 sequence reads: CASSAGARTQYF. For the CDR3, the DNA is TGTGCCAGCAGTGCGGGGGCCCGGACCCAGTACTTC.

Only a few counts were recorded for this clonotype. The V and J genes are TRBV6-5 and TRBJ2-1; D is unresolved. This CDR3 comprises 15 residues. V was trimmed by 2 bases and J by 0 bases, leaving 8 bases between them. CDR1 and CDR2 from the germline V gene are MNHEY and SVGAGI. CDR3 nucleotides: TGTGCCAGCAGTTACCTTAGGAACTCCTACAATGAGCAGTTCTTC. It is translated as CASSYLRNSYNEQFF.

V gene TRBV7-2 combines with J gene TRBJ2-1; a weak D match, TRBD2 (6 bases). Germline CDR1 reads SGHTA; CDR2 reads FQGNSA. This CDR3 is 16 amino acids long. The V gene lost 2 bases and the J gene lost 9 bases, with 20 bases spanning the gap. The CDR3 DNA follows: TGTGCCAGCAGCTTATGGGGGGACTCACCCAACTCTGAGCAGTTCTTC. Its translation: CASSLWGDSPNSEQFF.

This clonotype was found once. The V call is TRBV20-1, the J call TRBJ1-1; D is perhaps TRBD1 (5 bases). This CDR3 is built from 12 residues. V was clipped by 6 bases and J by 11 bases, with 19 bases between them. Germline V gives CDR1 DFQATT, CDR2 SNEGSKA (reference sequence). CDR3 in amino acids: CSARRGGDSAFF. CDR3 DNA: TGCAGTGCCAGACGTGGAGGGGATTCGGCTTTCTTT.

The chain uses TRBV10-3 and TRBJ2-7, with D perhaps matching TRBD1 or TRBD2 (5 bases each). The V end lost 9 bases, the J end lost 0 bases, and 12 bases lay between the germline ends. This CDR3 is built from 13 residues. From germline, CDR1 is ENHRY and CDR2 SYGVKD. CDR3: CAIRDGRSYEQYF. CDR3 sequence (DNA): TGTGCCATTCGGGACGGTCGCTCCTACGAGCAGTACTTC.

The chain couples TRBV9 to TRBJ2-1; TRBD2 matches 8 bases. This CDR3 is built from 12 residues. With 2 bases clipped from V and 10 bases from J, the junction kept 2 bases outside the gene matches. Germline CDR1 is SGDLS and CDR2 is YYNGEE. Here the CDR3 reads CASSVTSAEQFF. The CDR3 DNA reads as TGTGCCAGCAGCGTGACTAGCGCCGAGCAGTTCTTC.

This clonotype was detected a few times. The V and J genes are TRBV20-1 and TRBJ2-3; 9 bases align to TRBD2. CDR3 length: 16 residues. With 1 base clipped from V and 2 bases from J, the junction kept 7 bases outside the gene matches. Germline CDR1 is DFQATT and CDR2 is SNEGSKA (reference sequence). Here the CDR3 reads CSARAFTSGFTDTQYF. CDR3 DNA: TGCAGTGCTAGAGCCTTCACTAGCGGGTTCACAGATACGCAGTATTTT.